This TCR beta chain was sequenced during a study of molecular identifiers for immune sequencing clone quantification. Naive CD8 T cells, phenotype CD8+CD4-CCR7+CD45RA+, were sorted. As regards this clonotype: One junction end disagrees with the germline gene, perhaps due to a read error.

Previously described methods with listed TCR primers produced the bulk TCR libraries. In TCRdb, the PCR reads were re-called with MiXCR into one record per CDR3 protein. The profile shows 100,000 or so distinct CDR3 sequences, around 30% of them singletons. This CDR3 contains 15 residues. Germline V gene lookup returns CDR1 MDHEN and CDR2 SYDVKM. V is TRBV28 and J is TRBJ2-3; 9 bases map to TRBD2. This clonotype originated in a human donor in good health. Some libraries in this study had Jurkat cell RNA spiked in. Input material: naive CD8+ T cells from blood, with Jurkat cell RNA spiked in. Described subset: FACS-sorted CD8+CD4-CCR7+CD45RA+ naive T cells. CDR3 protein: CASSLELAGTDTLYF. The CDR3 DNA sequence: TGTGCCAGCAGTTTGGAACTAGCGGGCACAGATACGCTGTATTTT.